Shown below are 31 T cell receptor beta chains from a single sample sequenced in a study of shared clonotypes between healthy human individuals. The table came from immunoSEQ multiplex PCR; TCRdb's copy has only in-frame clones and leaves some out. This table holds 600,000 or so clones, roughly 95% found once. Naive-designated CD8 cells lacked CD45RO, were positively enriched for CCR7, and omitted terminally differentiated effector memory CD45RA+ cells. Sequencing used naive CD8+ T cells sorted from blood. The receptors stem from a woman under 40 in good health.

The V call is TRBV4-1, the J call TRBJ2-2; no reliable D call. V dropped 5 bases and J dropped 5 bases, with 6 bases sitting between them. The CDR3 runs 12 residues. CDR1 and CDR2 from the germline V gene are MGHRA and YSYEKL. The CDR3 region is CASSSITGELFF. In DNA form, the CDR3 reads TGCGCCAGCAGCTCAATAACCGGGGAGCTGTTTTTT.

The chain is built from TRBV25-1 and TRBJ1-1; 9 positions match TRBD1. The CDR3 has 15 residues. V lost 4 bases and J lost 6; bases outside the gene matches: 9. CDR1 is MGHDK and CDR2 is SYGVNS in the germline V gene. The CDR3 coding sequence is TGTGCCAGCAGTGTCCCCGGGACAGGGCTACCTGAAGCTTTCTTT. Its translation: CASSVPGTGLPEAFF.

CDR3 sequence: CASSPRRGTEAFF. CDR3 coding DNA: TGTGCCAGCAGCCCTCGGAGAGGCACTGAAGCTTTCTTT. This sequence joins TRBV13 and TRBJ1-1; D unclear. CDR3 length: 13 residues. Germline values: CDR1 PRHDT, CDR2 FYEKMQ (reference sequence). Trimming stripped 5 bases from V and 4 bases from J, with 11 bases between.

The chain uses TRBV5-5 and TRBJ1-5; D uncertain. This CDR3 is built from 15 residues. Germline V gene sequence: CDR1 SGHKS, CDR2 YYEKEE (reference sequence). V was pared by 4 bases and J by 0 bases, with 11 bases between. CDR3 region: CASSPEGYSNQPQHF. The CDR3 region has the DNA TGTGCCAGCAGCCCAGAGGGTTATAGCAATCAGCCCCAGCATTTT.

The chain couples TRBV6-6 to TRBJ1-1, with TRBD1 as a possible D gene (5 bases). CDR3 length equals 11 residues. Germline values: CDR1 MNHNY, CDR2 SVGAGI (reference sequence). Trimming stripped 0 bases from V and 10 bases from J, with 6 bases between. CDR3 nucleotides: TGTGCCAGCAGTTACTCGAGGGGAGCTTTCTTT. Protein product: CASSYSRGAFF.

Regarding this clone: The same CDR3 is also encoded by other DNA sequences in this sample. V usage is TRBV13 and J usage is TRBJ2-3, with D unresolved. The CDR3 loop spans 13 amino acids. Trimming pared 2 bases from V and 4 bases from J, leaving 7 bases between. Germline CDR1 reads PRHDT; CDR2 reads FYEKMQ (reference sequence). CDR3 DNA sequence: TGTGCCAGCAGCTTATCAGCCGCAGATACGCAGTATTTT. As protein: CASSLSAADTQYF.

The chain employs TRBV27 and TRBJ1-5, with 11 bases that match TRBD1. J was trimmed by 6 bases and V by 4 bases; bases with no gene match: 5. This CDR3 is built from 15 residues. Germline V CDR1 and CDR2: MNHEY, SMNVEV (reference sequence). For the CDR3, the DNA is TGTGCCAGCAGTTATGGGACAGGGGGTCGTCAGCCCCAGCATTTT. It encodes CASSYGTGGRQPQHF.

The V gene is TRBV9, the J gene TRBJ2-1; 12 nucleotides align to TRBD2. The V segment lost 1 base and the J segment 8 bases; nucleotides outside the gene matches: 10. The germline V gene encodes CDR1 SGDLS and CDR2 YYNGEE. The CDR3 contains 17 residues. The CDR3 coding sequence is TGTGCCAGCAGCGTACGCCCGACTAGCGGGAGTATCCATGAGCAGTTCTTC. Amino acid sequence: CASSVRPTSGSIHEQFF.

V is TRBV13 and J is TRBJ1-2; a weak D match, TRBD1 (6 bases). V was pared by 5 bases and J by 6 bases, with 13 bases between. CDR1 PRHDT and CDR2 FYEKMQ come from the germline V gene (reference sequence). This CDR3 region has 13 residues. CDR3 in amino acids: CASSQQGGHGYTF. The DNA for the CDR3 is TGTGCCAGCAGCCAACAAGGGGGGCATGGCTACACCTTC.

The rearrangement links TRBV19 to TRBJ2-1; TRBD2 might be the D (5 bases). V dropped 3 bases and J dropped 5 bases, with 29 bases sitting between them. The CDR3 runs 20 residues. Germline values: CDR1 LNHDA, CDR2 SQIVND (reference sequence). The CDR3: CASSISSQTWEYLRDNEQFF. In DNA, the CDR3 is TGTGCCAGTAGTATTTCTTCTCAGACTTGGGAGTATTTGAGGGACAATGAGCAGTTCTTC.

V gene TRBV7-9 combines with J gene TRBJ1-1; D unresolved. Trimming removed 4 bases from V and 1 base from J, with 16 bases in between. Germline CDR1 SEHNR, CDR2 FQNEAQ (reference sequence). This CDR3 has 16 residues. In nucleotides, the CDR3 is TGTGCCAGCAGCTCCAGCTCCACAGCGAAGAACACTGAAGCTTTCTTT. As protein: CASSSSSTAKNTEAFF.

V gene TRBV14 combines with J gene TRBJ1-1; D possibly corresponds to TRBD1 (5 bases). Germline-derived CDR1 and CDR2 are SGHDN and FVKESK. V was shortened by 1 base and J by 11 bases, with 8 bases between the two germline ends. CDR3 length equals 11 residues. The CDR3: CASSQGQTAFF. The CDR3 DNA reads as TGTGCCAGCAGCCAAGGACAGACGGCTTTCTTT.

A remark on this clone: Other DNA sequences of this sample code for an identical CDR3. The chain recombines TRBV28 with TRBJ2-7; D not resolved. Germline V CDR1 and CDR2: MDHEN, SYDVKM. Between the trimmed V and J ends, which lost 2 bases and 2 bases, there was a span of 4 bases. The CDR3 totals 12 residues. As DNA, the CDR3 is TGTGCCAGCAGTTTAGGGACCTACGAGCAGTACTTC. It is translated as CASSLGTYEQYF. The whole variable domain, filled in from reference TRBV28 and TRBJ2-7, reads DVKVTQSSRYLVKRTGEKVFLECVQDMDHENMFWYRQDPGLGLRLIYFSYDVKMKEKGDIPEGYSVSREKKERFSLILESASTNQTSMYLCASSLGTYEQYFGPGTRLTVT.

V usage is TRBV29-1 and J usage is TRBJ2-1, with 8 positions matching TRBD2. Germline CDR1 SQVTM, CDR2 ANQGSEA. With V trimmed by 7 bases and J by 0 bases, 5 bases remained unmatched. The CDR3 extends over 14 amino acids. CDR3 in amino acids: CSAFSGTSYNEQFF. The CDR3, as DNA: TGCAGCGCCTTTAGCGGGACCTCCTACAATGAGCAGTTCTTC.

V usage is TRBV2 and J usage is TRBJ2-7; a weak D match, TRBD2 (6 bases). From germline, CDR1 is SNHLY and CDR2 FYNNEI. V was clipped by 1 base and J by 0 bases, with 7 bases between them. The CDR3 extends over 14 amino acids. CDR3 residues: CASSEGGDSYEQYF. In DNA, the CDR3 is TGTGCCAGCAGTGAAGGCGGGGACTCCTACGAGCAGTACTTC.

The chain links TRBV6-8 to TRBJ1-4, with D perhaps matching TRBD1 (5 bases). CDR3 length equals 14 residues. In germline, CDR1 is MNHGY, CDR2 SAAAGT. V lost 8 bases and J 7 bases, leaving 17 bases between the germline ends. CDR3 sequence (DNA): TGTGCCAGCTCTTGTCGGGGGGTCTGTGAAAAACTGTTTTTT. Protein product: CASSCRGVCEKLFF.

This chain uses TRBV13 with TRBJ2-7; no firm D call. The germline V and J ends were trimmed by 2 bases and 2 bases, with 10 bases remaining between them. The CDR3 consists of 14 residues. CDR1 is PRHDT, CDR2 FYEKMQ, per germline (reference sequence). CDR3 sequence: CASSLRVSPYEQYF. In DNA form, the CDR3 reads TGTGCCAGCAGCTTAAGGGTTAGCCCCTACGAGCAGTACTTC.

This clone was found once. The gene calls are TRBV28 and TRBJ1-4; TRBD1 might be the D (6 bases). This CDR3 has 15 amino acids. CDR1 is MDHEN, CDR2 SYDVKM, per germline. V lost 9 bases, J lost 5 bases, and 19 bases lay in between. Here the CDR3 DNA reads TGTGCCAGTTCCGCGGGACACAGCAGCAATGAAAAACTGTTTTTT. Amino acid sequence: CASSAGHSSNEKLFF.

The chain carries TRBV19 and TRBJ1-1, with 7 positions matching TRBD1. J was trimmed by 0 bases and V by 7 bases; bases with no gene match: 5. CDR3 size: 14 residues. Germline CDR1 reads LNHDA; CDR2 reads SQIVND (reference sequence). The CDR3 nucleotides are TGTGCCAGTACCTCGACAGGGATGAACACTGAAGCTTTCTTT. Translating gives CASTSTGMNTEAFF.

To note about this clone: The sample holds other DNA sequences that translate to the same CDR3. This chain joins TRBV27 and TRBJ2-3; D is undetermined. The CDR3 length is 13 residues. Germline lookup yields CDR1 MNHEY and CDR2 SMNVEV (reference sequence). The V end was cut by 4 bases, the J end by 1 base, with 6 bases between. CDR3 amino acids: CASSYGGTDTQYF. The CDR3 DNA sequence: TGTGCCAGCAGTTACGGTGGCACAGATACGCAGTATTTT.

The chain carries TRBV28 and TRBJ2-7; D not resolved. The germline V and J ends were trimmed by 3 bases and 4 bases, with 7 bases remaining between them. In germline, CDR1 is MDHEN, CDR2 SYDVKM. This CDR3 is built from 12 residues. CDR3 sequence reads: CASSFVGYEQYF. The DNA of the CDR3 is TGTGCCAGCAGTTTCGTGGGATACGAGCAGTACTTC.

The CDR3 nucleotides are TGTGCCAGCAGCCACCGGGACACAAAGTACTACGAGCAGTACTTC. Its protein is CASSHRDTKYYEQYF. This sequence joins TRBV11-2 and TRBJ2-7, with a weak D call TRBD1 (6 bases). CDR1 is SGHAT and CDR2 is FQNNGV in the germline V gene. Trimming cost V 5 bases and J 3 bases, with 17 bases left between them. The CDR3 is 15 amino acids.

The V call is TRBV18, the J call TRBJ2-7; 9 nucleotides match TRBD1. Germline-derived CDR1 and CDR2 are KGHSH and LQKENI. The V segment lost 3 bases and the J segment 1 base; nucleotides outside the gene matches: 7. This CDR3 comprises 16 residues. The DNA for the CDR3 is TGTGCCAGCTCACCCACGGACAGGGGATATTCCTACGAGCAGTACTTC. Translated, it gives CASSPTDRGYSYEQYF. Full variable domain (outside the CDR3, taken from reference TRBV18 and TRBJ2-7): NAGVMQNPRHLVRRRGQEARLRCSPMKGHSHVYWYRQLPEEGLKFMVYLQKENIIDESGMPKERFSAEFPKEGPSILRIQQVVRGDSAAYFCASSPTDRGYSYEQYFGPGTRLTVT.

The chain carries TRBV27 and TRBJ1-2; 10 bases agree with TRBD1. The CDR3 is 14 amino acids. The germline gives CDR1 MNHEY, CDR2 SMNVEV (reference sequence). After removal of 3 bases from V and 7 bases from J, the junction contained 5 bases not matched to a gene. The CDR3 nucleotides read TGTGCCAGCAGTTTCGGGACAGGGGTTGGTGGCTACACCTTC. This codes for CASSFGTGVGGYTF.

In DNA, the CDR3 is TGTGCCAGCAGCTTGGTGGGGACTAGCGGTGATACGCAGTATTTT. Protein: CASSLVGTSGDTQYF. This rearrangement joins TRBV5-6 to TRBJ2-3; 11 nucleotides agree with TRBD2. Per germline, CDR1 SGHDT and CDR2 YYEEEE. The CDR3 has 15 residues. The ends lost 0 bases at V and 6 bases at J; junction bases unmatched: 3.

The chain has TRBV28 and TRBJ1-1; D perhaps matches TRBD1 (5 bases). Looked up from germline, CDR1 is MDHEN and CDR2 is SYDVKM. The CDR3 totals 14 residues. V dropped 3 bases and J dropped 4 bases, with 12 bases sitting between them. The CDR3, as DNA: TGTGCCAGCAGTTTTGCCGGGACGGGCACTGAAGCTTTCTTT. It translates to CASSFAGTGTEAFF.

The chain carries TRBV5-1 and TRBJ1-3; D might be TRBD1 (6 bases). Germline V gene sequence: CDR1 SGHRS, CDR2 YFSETQ. The V gene lost 5 bases and the J gene lost 3 bases, with 15 bases spanning the gap. This CDR3 is 15 amino acids long. The CDR3 loop is CASRPGEGIGNTIYF. CDR3 nucleotides: TGCGCCAGCAGGCCAGGGGAGGGTATTGGAAACACCATATATTTT.

The chain carries TRBV25-1 and TRBJ1-1, with D unresolved. The germline gives CDR1 MGHDK, CDR2 SYGVNS. The CDR3 length is 12 residues. V was trimmed by 3 bases and J by 4 bases, leaving 6 bases between them. CDR3 bases: TGTGCCAGCAGTGATGAGATCACTGAAGCTTTCTTT. It yields the protein CASSDEITEAFF.

The chain couples TRBV6-5 to TRBJ1-1; D possibly corresponds to TRBD1 (5 bases). Per the germline V gene, CDR1 is MNHEY and CDR2 is SVGAGI. V lost 5 bases and J lost 6, with 13 bases in between. This CDR3 has 13 amino acids. In nucleotides, the CDR3 is TGTGCCAGCAGTATCCGAGACAGATCTGAAGCTTTCTTT. Amino acids: CASSIRDRSEAFF.

This rearrangement joins TRBV11-2 to TRBJ1-1; TRBD1 agrees at 9 bases. With 4 bases clipped from V and 2 bases from J, the junction kept 2 bases outside the gene matches. The CDR3 contains 14 residues. CDR1 and CDR2 from the germline V gene are SGHAT and FQNNGV. The CDR3 reads CASSWGQGNTEAFF. The CDR3, as DNA: TGTGCCAGCAGCTGGGGACAGGGAAACACTGAAGCTTTCTTT.

V gene TRBV28 combines with J gene TRBJ2-3; TRBD2 agrees at 11 bases. Germline lookup yields CDR1 MDHEN and CDR2 SYDVKM. The CDR3 covers 17 residues. J was trimmed by 7 bases and V by 4 bases; bases with no gene match: 13. This CDR3 is CASSSTGFSSGGYTQYF. The CDR3 DNA follows: TGTGCCAGCAGTTCGACAGGGTTCTCTAGCGGGGGGTATACGCAGTATTTT.